A selection of T cell receptor beta chains follows, all from one sample in a study of T cell changes during pregnancy in multiple sclerosis. Only in-frame clones appear in the TCRdb table, and some are missing; sequencing was by immunoSEQ multiplex PCR. The repertoire includes roughly 110,000 clones, about 89% of them detected once, and 1.6% sits in the top ten. The sample in question was peripheral blood, obtained before pregnancy. These receptors were obtained from a female donor with multiple sclerosis, enrolled in a pregnancy study. Both conserved end residues are trimmed from each CDR3. A D gene is named only where the DNA matches it firmly.

D,length,V,J,CDR3
.,13,TRBV2,TRBJ2-7,ASRTEWPGTYEQY
.,10,TRBV11-3,TRBJ1-1,ASGGENTEAF
.,12,TRBV7-3,TRBJ2-5,ASSLGNRGETQY
.,13,TRBV7-3,TRBJ2-3,ASSSRGASTDTQY
.,13,TRBV6-5,TRBJ2-7,ASSYSALASYEQY
TRBD1,18,TRBV9,TRBJ2-2,ASSIGTGGSLNPNTGELF
.,11,TRBV14,TRBJ2-3,ASSPPGSDTQY
TRBD2,13,TRBV9,TRBJ2-1,ASSPGLAGDNEQF
.,11,TRBV7-9,TRBJ2-7,ASSLTQSYEQY
TRBD1,11,TRBV2,TRBJ2-2,ASSDRAGGELF
TRBD2,17,TRBV9,TRBJ2-2,ASSPSGRLRGGDTGELF
TRBD2,11,TRBV30,TRBJ2-5,AGGGRFQETQY
.,13,TRBV7-2,TRBJ2-5,ASSLDRRGAETQY
TRBD2,11,TRBV7-6,TRBJ2-1,ASTLASYNEQF
.,12,TRBV6-5,TRBJ1-5,ASSEEGSRQPQH
TRBD2,13,TRBV27,TRBJ2-1,ASSSLRLAANEQF
TRBD1,13,TRBV15,TRBJ1-3,ATSPQGAGGNTIY
TRBD1,14,TRBV5-4,TRBJ2-2,ASSPGQGRSTGELF
.,13,TRBV19,TRBJ2-5,ASSIVGGIGETQY
.,10,TRBV5-4,TRBJ2-7,ASISPSYEQY
TRBD1,13,TRBV6-1,TRBJ1-1,ASRGDRGGYGEAF
TRBD1,12,TRBV6-8,TRBJ1-5,ASSYGQGEQPQH
TRBD2,13,TRBV19,TRBJ2-2,ASSSPGGSAGELF
TRBD1,12,TRBV18,TRBJ2-1,ASSETGRPNEQF
.,16,TRBV11-3,TRBJ2-7,ASSFRGPGPTSSYEQY
TRBD2,15,TRBV14,TRBJ2-1,ASSQLVESAGDNEQF
.,13,TRBV7-2,TRBJ1-3,ASSLSSYSGNTIY
.,11,TRBV27,TRBJ1-2,ASRWAERDGYT
.,11,TRBV10-3,TRBJ1-1,AIMTALNTEAF
TRBD1,13,TRBV7-8,TRBJ1-1,ASSSYRGRDTEAF
TRBD2,17,TRBV9,TRBJ2-1,ASSVDGGTSGPRGNEQF
.,11,TRBV6-1,TRBJ1-5,ASSELGDQPQH
.,11,TRBV27,TRBJ1-2,ASSSRVGYGYT
TRBD1,12,TRBV9,TRBJ2-7,ASSVGTADYEQY
TRBD2,13,TRBV2,TRBJ2-1,ASNPASGTYNEQF
.,12,TRBV5-6,TRBJ1-3,ASSLGGTGNTIY
.,11,TRBV19,TRBJ1-1,ASRGAILPEAF